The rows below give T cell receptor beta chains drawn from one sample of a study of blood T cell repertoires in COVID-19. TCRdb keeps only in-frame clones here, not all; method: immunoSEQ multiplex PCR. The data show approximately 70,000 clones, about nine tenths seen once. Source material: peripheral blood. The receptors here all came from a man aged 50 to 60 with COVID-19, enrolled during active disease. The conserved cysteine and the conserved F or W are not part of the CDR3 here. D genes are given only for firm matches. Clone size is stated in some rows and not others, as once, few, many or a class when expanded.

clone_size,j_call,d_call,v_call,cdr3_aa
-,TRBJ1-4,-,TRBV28,ASSGDTTTNEKLF
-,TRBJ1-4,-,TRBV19,ASSFALTDDATNEKLF
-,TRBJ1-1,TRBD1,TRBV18,ASSPRGQEDTEAF
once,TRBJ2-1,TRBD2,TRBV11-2,ASSLGIAGAVYNEQF
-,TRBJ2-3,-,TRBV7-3,ASSFRGAHTDTQY
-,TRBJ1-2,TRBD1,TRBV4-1,ASSQKGTGDGYT
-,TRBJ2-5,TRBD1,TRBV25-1,ASSARTGGAKTQY
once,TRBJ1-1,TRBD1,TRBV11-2,ASSLTGGTEAF
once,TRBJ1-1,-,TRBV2,ASKLTGPNTEAF
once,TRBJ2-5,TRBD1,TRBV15,ATRDSFWETQY
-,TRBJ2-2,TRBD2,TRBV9,ASSPTPGLVGTGELF
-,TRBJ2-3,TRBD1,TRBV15,ATSRVAAGGADTQY
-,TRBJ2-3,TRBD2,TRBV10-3,AISETSGRNTDTQY
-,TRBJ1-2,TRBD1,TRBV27,ASSLLTFPGQGNDGYT
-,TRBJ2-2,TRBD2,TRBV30,AWSGGSGSHTGELF
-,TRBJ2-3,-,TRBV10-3,AISDRGDTQY
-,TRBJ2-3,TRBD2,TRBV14,ASSRRLAGAGDTQY
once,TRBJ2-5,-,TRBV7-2,ASSSAGVSQETQY
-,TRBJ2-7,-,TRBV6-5,ASSRTGPQGQY
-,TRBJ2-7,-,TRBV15,ATSRDGPYEQY
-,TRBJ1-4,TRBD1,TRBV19,ASSPPPSGTGANEKLF